Listed below are T cell receptor beta chains from one sample, sequenced in a study of tumor-infiltrating lymphocytes in localized non-small cell lung cancer. The method was immunoSEQ multiplex PCR; TCRdb's version includes in-frame clones alone and lacks a portion of them. This sample has about 3,700 clones, with just over 65% found just once. The specimen sequenced was uninvolved lung tissue not adjacent to the tumor. Receptors were obtained from a human donor with non-small cell lung cancer. Each CDR3 is given with its conserved first and last residue. D genes are given only for firm matches. Some rows mark clone size as missing; the rest say once, few, many or name a class of expanded clone.

J gene | V gene | D gene | clone size | CDR3 DNA | CDR3 protein
TRBJ1-2 | TRBV5-6 | NA | NA | TGTGCCAGCAGCTCCCCCTGGGGCGGGGATGGCTACACCTTC | CASSSPWGGDGYTF
TRBJ2-5 | TRBV4-1 | NA | NA | TGCGCCAGCAGCCGTGGGGCAGGGGGGGCCCAAGAGACCCAGTACTTC | CASSRGAGGAQETQYF
TRBJ2-3 | TRBV5-1 | TRBD2 | large | TGCGCCAGCAGCTTGGGGAGCGGGAGTGGTTCAGATACGCAGTATTTT | CASSLGSGSGSDTQYF
TRBJ2-1 | TRBV2 | NA | NA | TGTGCCAGCAGCGCCGCTCTAAGTAGGCAGTTCTTC | CASSAALSRQFF
TRBJ2-1 | TRBV11-2 | NA | NA | TGTGCCAGCAGCTCGACGTTTGACAATGAGCAGTTCTTC | CASSSTFDNEQFF
TRBJ1-4 | TRBV10-1 | TRBD1 | NA | TGCGCCAGCAGTGACGGCAGGGGGAATGAAAAACTGTTTTTT | CASSDGRGNEKLFF
TRBJ2-3 | TRBV7-2 | NA | few | TGTGCCAGCAGCCCCGACTCCCTCGGGACAGATACGCAGTATTTT | CASSPDSLGTDTQYF
TRBJ1-6 | TRBV7-3 | NA | NA | TGTGCCAGCAGCTCGGGACAATCTAATTCACCCCTCCACTTT | CASSSGQSNSPLHF
TRBJ2-7 | TRBV5-1 | NA | NA | TGCGCCAGCAGCTTGTCCGACGGCTACGAGCAGTACTTC | CASSLSDGYEQYF
TRBJ2-1 | TRBV6-1 | TRBD2 | NA | TGTGCCAGCAGTACGACTAGCGGGAGGGCCAATGAGCAGTTCTTC | CASSTTSGRANEQFF
TRBJ2-7 | TRBV5-1 | NA | NA | TGCGCCAGCAGCTTTAATACAAACTCGTACGAGCAGTACTTC | CASSFNTNSYEQYF
TRBJ1-4 | TRBV4-1 | TRBD1 | NA | TGCGCCAGCAGCCAACCCGGGACAGGTGGGGCTGAAAAACTGTTTTTT | CASSQPGTGGAEKLFF
TRBJ1-4 | TRBV5-1 | NA | NA | TGCGCCAGCAGTTTGGTCCTGGACACTGAAAAACTGTTTTTT | CASSLVLDTEKLFF
TRBJ2-7 | TRBV7-8 | NA | NA | TGTGCCAGCAGCTCTCCGGGGAGCTCCTACGAGCAGTACTTC | CASSSPGSSYEQYF
TRBJ2-3 | TRBV7-9 | NA | NA | TGTGCCAGCAGCTTAGGGCAGTCTATGACAGATACGCAGTATTTT | CASSLGQSMTDTQYF
TRBJ2-1 | TRBV14 | TRBD2 | few | TGTGCCAGCAGCCAAGGAGCGGGGCGCCAAGGCAATGAGCAGTTCTTC | CASSQGAGRQGNEQFF
TRBJ2-2 | TRBV30 | NA | NA | TGTGCCTGGAGGTACGGGGTCACCGGGGAGCTGTTTTTT | CAWRYGVTGELFF
TRBJ1-5 | TRBV6-5 | NA | few | TGTGCCAGCAGTTCCTCACGCAATCAGCCCCAGCATTTT | CASSSSRNQPQHF
TRBJ1-2 | TRBV2 | NA | NA | TGTGCCAGCAGACCAACAGGGACTAGCTATGGCTACACCTTC | CASRPTGTSYGYTF
TRBJ2-2 | TRBV28 | TRBD1 | NA | TGTGCCAGCAGTTCAACCGGGACAGGGATCGGGGAGCTGTTTTTT | CASSSTGTGIGELFF
TRBJ2-4 | TRBV14 | TRBD2 | few | TGTGCCAGCAGCCCCCTAGGACTAGCGGGGAGGGACATTCAGTACTTC | CASSPLGLAGRDIQYF
TRBJ1-2 | TRBV27 | NA | NA | TGTGCCAGCAGTACGTGGGACCTCTCGGGCTACACCTTC | CASSTWDLSGYTF
TRBJ2-3 | TRBV28 | NA | NA | TGTGCCAGCAGTTTATCACAGTTGAATACGCAGTATTTT | CASSLSQLNTQYF
TRBJ2-7 | TRBV2 | NA | NA | TGTGCCAGCAGGGGGGTGGGGGGCCCACCAAACTCCTACGAGCAGTACTTC | CASRGVGGPPNSYEQYF
TRBJ1-2 | TRBV28 | NA | NA | TGTGCCAGCAAGAGTCTCACCTATGGCTACACCTTC | CASKSLTYGYTF
TRBJ2-3 | TRBV7-2 | TRBD2 | NA | TGTGCCAGCAGCCCCACGGTAGCGGGCGCTAGAGATACGCAGTATTTT | CASSPTVAGARDTQYF
TRBJ2-3 | TRBV7-2 | TRBD2 | NA | TGTGCCAGCACCAGACTAGCGGGGAAGGATACGCAGTATTTT | CASTRLAGKDTQYF
TRBJ2-2 | TRBV11-3 | TRBD1 | few | TGTGCCAGCAGCACCGGACAGGGCGGAAACACCGGGGAGCTGTTTTTT | CASSTGQGGNTGELFF
TRBJ2-2 | TRBV6-5 | NA | few | TGTGCCAGCAGTCAGGGGCCTGACACCGGGGAGCTGTTTTTT | CASSQGPDTGELFF
TRBJ1-1 | TRBV7-9 | NA | NA | TGTGCCAGCAGCTTATCCTCGGGGATTGAAGCTTTCTTT | CASSLSSGIEAFF
TRBJ1-3 | TRBV15 | NA | once | TGTGCCACCAGCAGACCTGGGGCTGTGGACACCATATATTTT | CATSRPGAVDTIYF
TRBJ2-7 | TRBV7-2 | NA | NA | TGTGCCAGCAGCTTAGCGGAGGGGGTCCCCTACGAGCAGTACTTC | CASSLAEGVPYEQYF
TRBJ2-2 | TRBV7-2 | NA | NA | TGTGCCAGCAGCCCTCGGGCAGGCGTCACCGGGGAGCTGTTTTTT | CASSPRAGVTGELFF
TRBJ1-2 | TRBV18 | TRBD1 | once | TGTGCCAGCTCACCACAGACAGGGGAGAACTATGGCTACACCTTC | CASSPQTGENYGYTF
TRBJ2-7 | TRBV13 | NA | NA | TGTGCCAGCAGCAACAGCCGGACCTCCTACGAGCAGTACTTC | CASSNSRTSYEQYF
TRBJ2-3 | TRBV5-6 | NA | NA | TGTGCCAGCAGCTTGAGGGGAATCCGAGGCACAGATACGCAGTATTTT | CASSLRGIRGTDTQYF
TRBJ2-7 | TRBV13 | NA | medium-sized | TGTGCCAGCAGCTCATACAGCGGGCAGCCCTACGAGCAGTACTTC | CASSSYSGQPYEQYF
TRBJ2-5 | TRBV5-4 | NA | NA | TGTGCCAGCAGCTATGGACAGCGAATCCAAGAGACCCAGTACTTC | CASSYGQRIQETQYF
TRBJ2-1 | TRBV11-2 | TRBD1 | NA | TGTGCCAGCAGCATATCTCGGACAGGCTACAATGAGCAGTTCTTC | CASSISRTGYNEQFF
TRBJ2-7 | TRBV4-2 | NA | NA | TGTGCCAGCAGCCAACGGACTGTACCCTACGAGCAGTACTTC | CASSQRTVPYEQYF
TRBJ1-3 | TRBV13 | NA | medium-sized | TGTGCCAGCAGCAACAGCAGAATTTCTGGAAACACCATATATTTT | CASSNSRISGNTIYF